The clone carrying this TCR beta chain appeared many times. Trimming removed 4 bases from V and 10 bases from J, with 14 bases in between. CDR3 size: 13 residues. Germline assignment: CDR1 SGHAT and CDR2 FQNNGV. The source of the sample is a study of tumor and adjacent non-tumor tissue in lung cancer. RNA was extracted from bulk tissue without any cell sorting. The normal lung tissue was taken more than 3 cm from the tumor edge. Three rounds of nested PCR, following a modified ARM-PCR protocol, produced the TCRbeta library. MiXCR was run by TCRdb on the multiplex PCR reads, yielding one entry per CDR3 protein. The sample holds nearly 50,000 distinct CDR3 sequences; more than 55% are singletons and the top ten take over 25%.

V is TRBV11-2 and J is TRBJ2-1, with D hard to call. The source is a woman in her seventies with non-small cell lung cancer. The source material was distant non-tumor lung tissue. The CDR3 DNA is TGTGCCAGCAGCTCCCCCCAAGGCAGGGAGCAGTTCTTC. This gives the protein CASSSPQGREQFF. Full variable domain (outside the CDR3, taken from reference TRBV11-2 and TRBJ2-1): EAGVAQSPRYKIIEKRQSVAFWCNPISGHATLYWYQQILGQGPKLLIQFQNNGVVDDSQLPKDRFSAERLKGVDSTLKIQPAKLEDSAVYLCASSSPQGREQFFGPGTRLTVL.